Below, 16 T cell receptor beta chains from the same sample are listed, as sequenced in a study of T-cell reconstitution after alpha-beta-depleted transplantation in children. Unique molecular identifiers tagged the TCRbeta library. TCRdb re-analysed the PCR reads in MiXCR, keeping a single row per CDR3 protein. The sample has approximately 500,000 distinct CDR3 sequences; about a quarter are singletons. The sample here was PBMCs, taken before TCRalphabeta/CD19-depleted stem cell transplant. The receptors stem from a boy in the first two years of life with Wiskott-Aldrich syndrome, due to receive a stem cell transplant.

The rearrangement joins TRBV5-1 to TRBJ2-1; D gene uncertain. Trimming cost V 2 bases and J 8 bases, with 11 bases left between them. Germline V CDR1 and CDR2: SGHRS, YFSETQ. The CDR3 runs 13 residues. CDR3 sequence (DNA): TGCGCCAGCAGCTTAGCGAAGGCGTATGAGCAGTTCTTC. Translation gives CASSLAKAYEQFF.

J is TRBJ1-4 and V is TRBV28, with D possibly TRBD1 on 5 matching bases. V dropped 1 base and J dropped 5 bases, with 14 bases sitting between them. Germline assignment: CDR1 MDHEN and CDR2 SYDVKM. The CDR3 is made up of 16 amino acids. Here the CDR3 reads CASSLSGRMSNEKLFF. CDR3 bases: TGTGCCAGCAGTTTATCGGGACGTATGTCGAATGAAAAACTGTTTTTT.

The chain joins TRBV20-1 to TRBJ1-2, with D uncertain. Trimming stripped 0 bases from V and 2 bases from J, with 13 bases between. This CDR3 spans 15 amino acids. Per the germline V gene, CDR1 is DFQATT and CDR2 is SNEGSKA (reference sequence). CDR3 bases: TGCAGTGCTAGAGATCCTAGGACGGGCAACTATGGCTACACCTTC. Protein: CSARDPRTGNYGYTF.

V gene TRBV27 combines with J gene TRBJ2-7; 9 nucleotides line up with TRBD1. V trimming: 4 bases; J trimming: 6 bases; junction bases outside the gene matches: 7. This CDR3 spans 14 amino acids. The germline CDR1 and CDR2 sequences are MNHEY and SMNVEV (reference sequence). The CDR3 nucleotides read TGTGCCAGCAGTTACGGGACAGGGCAGGCCGAGCAGTACTTC. Amino acid sequence: CASSYGTGQAEQYF.

V is TRBV7-3 and J is TRBJ2-1, with 9 bases identical to TRBD2. The V segment lost 0 bases and the J segment 6 bases; nucleotides outside the gene matches: 6. This CDR3 has 16 amino acids. Germline loops: CDR1 SGHTA, CDR2 FQGTGA. The CDR3 reads CASSLTSLAGFNEQFF. The CDR3 coding sequence is TGTGCCAGCAGCTTAACATCCCTAGCGGGATTCAATGAGCAGTTCTTC.

In its sample, this clonotype was seen a few times. The rearrangement links TRBV20-1 to TRBJ2-7; 7 positions match TRBD2. V lost 4 bases to trimming and J lost 1 base; unmatched junction nucleotides: 7. The CDR3 runs to 14 residues. Germline V gene data show CDR1 as DFQATT and CDR2 as SNEGSKA (reference sequence). Here the CDR3 reads CSATKSGTSYEQYF. DNA for the CDR3: TGCAGTGCTACCAAAAGCGGGACGTCCTACGAGCAGTACTTC.

J is TRBJ1-2 and V is TRBV24-1, with unresolved D. Trimming cost V 3 bases and J 6 bases, with 4 bases left between them. Germline-derived CDR1 and CDR2 are KGHDR and SFDVKD. The CDR3 spans 11 residues. CDR3 nucleotide sequence: TGTGCCACCAGTGATGGAAATGGCTACACCTTC. It codes for CATSDGNGYTF.

The chain has TRBV20-1 and TRBJ1-1; perhaps TRBD1 as D (5 bases). V gave up 1 base and J gave up 1 base, with 7 bases separating them. The CDR3 spans 13 residues. Germline V lookup: CDR1 DFQATT, CDR2 SNEGSKA (reference sequence). Here the CDR3 DNA reads TGCAGTGCTAGAGGGGACCCGAACACTGAAGCTTTCTTT. It yields the protein CSARGDPNTEAFF.

This clonotype was seen a few times. The CDR3 protein is CASRNHLLPNDNEQFF. CDR3 in DNA: TGTGCCAGCAGAAACCACTTACTACCTAACGACAATGAGCAGTTCTTC. The chain carries TRBV27 and TRBJ2-1; D is ambiguous. The CDR3 is 16 amino acids. V dropped 6 bases and J dropped 5 bases, with 20 bases sitting between them. CDR1 MNHEY and CDR2 SMNVEV come from the germline V gene (reference sequence).

This clonotype was detected a few times. The V gene is TRBV30, the J gene TRBJ2-5, with no clear D. Germline loops: CDR1 GTSNPN, CDR2 SVGIG (reference sequence). V was cut by 3 bases and J by 1 base, with 3 bases left in between. CDR3 length equals 11 residues. The CDR3 nucleotides are TGTGCCTGGAGCCCCCAAGAGACCCAGTACTTC. Its translation: CAWSPQETQYF.

The genes are TRBV12-5 and TRBJ2-5; no definite D call. This CDR3 spans 12 amino acids. The germline V and J ends were trimmed by 5 bases and 0 bases, with 4 bases remaining between them. From germline, CDR1 is LGHNT and CDR2 FRNRAP. The CDR3 DNA follows: TGTGCTAGTGGTCTTGACCAAGAGACCCAGTACTTC. Amino acid sequence: CASGLDQETQYF.

The gene calls are TRBV28 and TRBJ2-3; D is unresolved. The CDR3 is 13 residues long. Between the trimmed V and J ends, which lost 3 bases and 4 bases, there was a span of 8 bases. Germline CDR1 is MDHEN and CDR2 is SYDVKM. The CDR3 is CASSFRAADTQYF. DNA of the CDR3: TGTGCCAGCAGTTTTAGGGCTGCAGATACGCAGTATTTT.

The CDR3 DNA reads as TGTGCCTGGAGTGTACCTCAAACACTAGTTAGCTCCTACAATGAGCAGTTCTTC. Protein product: CAWSVPQTLVSSYNEQFF. V and J are TRBV30 and TRBJ2-1; TRBD2 is a possible D gene (5 bases). The ends were cut back, 0 bases at V and 0 bases at J, with 18 bases in the middle. The CDR3 runs to 18 residues. CDR1 is GTSNPN, CDR2 SVGIG, per germline (reference sequence).

The chain employs TRBV5-1 and TRBJ2-2; D gene unclear. Germline V gives CDR1 SGHRS, CDR2 YFSETQ. V was trimmed by 0 bases and J by 5 bases, leaving 8 bases between them. The CDR3 length is 14 residues. In nucleotides, the CDR3 is TGCGCCAGCAGCTTGGCCAAAGCGACCGGGGAGCTGTTTTTT. This gives the protein CASSLAKATGELFF.

This clonotype was observed a few times. The rearrangement uses TRBV29-1 and TRBJ2-7; 15 nucleotides match TRBD2. The germline V gene encodes CDR1 SQVTM and CDR2 ANQGSEA. The V gene end was trimmed by 5 bases and the J gene end by 2 bases; junction bases not matched to a gene: 1. CDR3 size: 14 residues. The CDR3 loop reads CSVRTSGRAYEQYF. DNA of the CDR3: TGCAGCGTTAGGACTAGCGGGAGGGCCTACGAGCAGTACTTC.

CDR3 protein: CAISSFPAGPYEQYF. As DNA, the CDR3 is TGTGCCATCAGCTCATTTCCGGCGGGACCCTACGAGCAGTACTTC. The chain carries TRBV10-3 and TRBJ2-7; possible D gene TRBD2, 6 bases. The CDR3 runs to 15 residues. Germline V lookup: CDR1 ENHRY, CDR2 SYGVKD. Trimming cost V 6 bases and J 2 bases, with 17 bases left between them.